The clone carrying this T cell receptor (beta chain) appeared a single time. Antigen specificity is unknown. The sample is drawn from a study of cytomegalovirus exposure and HLA in healthy donors. Overall study findings and caveats: The finding came from a later analysis; first-cohort TCR clusters tended to co-occur in the 95 to 150 validation repertoires. Cytomegalovirus association was listed for approximately 150 TCR beta chains.

TCRdb's table, derived via immunoSEQ multiplex PCR, lists solely in-frame clones and lacks some. The sample shows fewer than 65,000 clones, roughly 87% of them seen only once. J was trimmed by 1 base and V by 3 bases; bases with no gene match: 3. This CDR3 spans 14 amino acids. Looked up from germline, CDR1 is GTSNPN and CDR2 is SVGIG (reference sequence). The V call is TRBV30, the J call TRBJ1-1, with 9 bases lining up with TRBD1. This TCR was recovered from a woman between 18 and 29 years old in good health and CMV-seronegative. Sequenced input: PBMCs. For the CDR3, the DNA is TGTGCCTGGAGGGGACAGGGAACGAACACTGAAGCTTTCTTT. This sequence encodes CAWRGQGTNTEAFF.